A single TCR beta chain is shown here with its context. The target of this receptor is not known. There are no base qualities to consult, and no much larger clone falls within one base. Collaborating institutions collected whole blood in K2EDTA tubes following their own protocols. For TCRbeta analysis, collaborators shipped samples in one of three forms: frozen whole blood, isolated PBMCs, or DNA extracted from either of those sample types. The data derive from a study of blood T cell repertoires in COVID-19 (dated by TCRdb to the early 2020s). As for the study more broadly: Samples covering the acute and convalescent phases of COVID-19 were provided by collaborators in the United States, Italy and Spain. The material from the prospective study consisted of cDNA or gDNA derived from T cells, B-cell-depleted T cells, or PBMCs. The dataset comprised deeply sampled blood TCRbeta repertoires from subjects exposed to, actively infected with, or recovered from COVID-19. A freely available public database, intended as a resource for researchers studying the immune response to SARS-CoV-2, is where the repertoires were released. Samples came from the ongoing ImmuneRACE study (first 160 participants) plus 1,254 subjects from 6 global collaborators. A de-identified subject ID, COVID-19 status, age in years and sex were almost always included in the sample metadata. Where available, HLA class I and class II types were taken from metadata supplied by the sample provider and were not determined by assay-based typing. Findings and caveats that apply to the study as a whole: Clinical and demographic metadata were provided uncurated, with the amount varying by source and participant.

TCRbeta CDR3 regions were amplified from genomic DNA using the immunoSEQ Assay, a bias-controlled multiplex PCR. The paper's data handling went like this. Within the assay, amplification of reference gene primers was used to estimate how many nucleated cells each sample contained. To quantify the absolute abundance of each unique TCRbeta CDR3 rearrangement, sequence reads were collapsed and filtered. For each sample, productive Simpson clonality was calculated as the square root of Simpson's diversity index across productive rearrangements. Held by TCRdb, this immuneACCESS table contains in-frame sequences only and omits some clones. Under half of the omission traces to an unresolved V gene where checked; the cause of the rest is unknown. V and J calls and clone size are those listed in that table; D and trimming were worked out from the DNA. The sample data list approximately 190,000 clones, and around four fifths of these were observed just once. 14% of the sample goes to the ten largest clones.

The CDR3 has 13 amino acids, counting the end cysteine and phenylalanine. The CDR3 DNA has 39 bases and is translated from base 1. The germline V gene encodes CDR1 LGHDT and CDR2 YNNKEL (reference sequence). V is clipped by 1 base and J by 9 bases, and the sequence between their germline boundaries is 10 bases long. The chain joins TRBV3-1 (or the pseudogene TRBV3-2) to TRBJ2-1; confidence is insufficient to name the D gene. The source is a young man with active or convalescent COVID-19. The sequencing sample was made of peripheral blood. The CDR3 is CASSQGAVSEQFF. The DNA sequence is as follows: TGTGCCAGCAGCCAAGGGGCTGTGAGTGAGCAGTTCTTC.